A few counts support the clone carrying this TCR beta chain. Germline V gene sequence: CDR1 SGHAT, CDR2 FQNNGV. Trimming stripped 7 bases from V and 0 bases from J, with 5 bases between. This CDR3 is 12 amino acids long. The data were obtained in a study of cytomegalovirus exposure and HLA in healthy donors. At the level of the study: Falling in the Caucasian-associated ancestry cluster were roughly 86% of a few hundred genotyped donors.

Primers: 60 Vbeta forward and 13 Jbeta reverse. The method was immunoSEQ multiplex PCR; TCRdb's version includes in-frame clones alone and lacks a portion of them. The sample includes around 110,000 clones, roughly 9% of them seen just once. The TCR comes from a man aged 25-45 years in good health and CMV-seronegative. The sequenced sample consisted of PBMCs. The chain combines TRBV11-2 with TRBJ2-3; D gene unclear. The CDR3 DNA reads TGTGCCAGCACCTCTAGCACAGATACGCAGTATTTT. Amino acids: CASTSSTDTQYF.